This TCR beta chain was found in a study of cytomegalovirus exposure and HLA in healthy donors. Study details: Falling in the Caucasian-associated ancestry cluster were approximately 86% of under 500 genotyped donors.

The germline CDR1 and CDR2 sequences are MNHEY and SMNVEV (reference sequence). CDR3 length: 16 residues. Between the trimmed V and J ends, which lost 3 bases and 3 bases, there was a span of 16 bases. Primers for the PCR totalled 60 Vbeta and 13 Jbeta. Assay: immunoSEQ multiplex PCR; the TCRdb copy retains only in-frame clones and omits some. The data show roughly 180,000 clones, with less than 85% seen just once and 1% held by the top ten. General study points: In a later analysis, several top co-occurrence clusters appeared linked to parvovirus B19, influenza, CMV and Epstein-Barr virus. Across donors, presence/absence analyses took sequencing depth to be roughly uniform. Later analysis identified a missense DCLRE1C variant that was linked to TCR beta V- and J-gene trimming.

In regard to this clone: Its antigen is not known.

This clonotype was sampled from a boy aged 2 to 10 in good health and CMV-seronegative. This chain links TRBV27 with TRBJ2-3; D is possibly TRBD1 (6 bases). Material for sequencing was PBMCs. The CDR3 is CASSFEQGIGTDTQYF. The CDR3 DNA is TGTGCCAGCAGTTTCGAGCAGGGGATTGGGACAGATACGCAGTATTTT.